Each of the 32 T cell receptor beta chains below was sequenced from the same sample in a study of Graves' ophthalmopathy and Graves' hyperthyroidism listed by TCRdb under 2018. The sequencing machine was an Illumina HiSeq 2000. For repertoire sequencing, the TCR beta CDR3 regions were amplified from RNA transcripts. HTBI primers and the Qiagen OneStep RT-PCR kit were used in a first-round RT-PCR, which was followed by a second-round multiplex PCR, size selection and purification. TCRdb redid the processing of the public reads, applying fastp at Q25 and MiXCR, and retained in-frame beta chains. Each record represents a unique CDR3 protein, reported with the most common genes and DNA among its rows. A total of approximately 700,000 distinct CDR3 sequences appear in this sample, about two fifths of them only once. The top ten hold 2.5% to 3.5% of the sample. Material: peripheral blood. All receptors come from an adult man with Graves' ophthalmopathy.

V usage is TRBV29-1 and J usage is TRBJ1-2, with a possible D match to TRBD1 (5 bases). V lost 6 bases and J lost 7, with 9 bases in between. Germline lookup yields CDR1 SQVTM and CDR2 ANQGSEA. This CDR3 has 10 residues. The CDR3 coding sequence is TGCAGCGTAGAGGGGTTTGGCTACACCTTC. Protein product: CSVEGFGYTF.

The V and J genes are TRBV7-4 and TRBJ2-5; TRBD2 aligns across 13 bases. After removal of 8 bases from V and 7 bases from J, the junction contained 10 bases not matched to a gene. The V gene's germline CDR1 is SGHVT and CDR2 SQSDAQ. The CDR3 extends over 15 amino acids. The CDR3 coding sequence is TGTGCCAGCGACCCAGGACTAGCGGGAGCAGGGACCCAGTACTTC. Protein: CASDPGLAGAGTQYF.

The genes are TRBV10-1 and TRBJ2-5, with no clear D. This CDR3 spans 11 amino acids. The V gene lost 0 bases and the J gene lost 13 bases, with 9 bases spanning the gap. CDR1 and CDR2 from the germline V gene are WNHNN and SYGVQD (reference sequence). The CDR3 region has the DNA TGCGCCAGCAGTGAGTCCACTTACACGTACTTC. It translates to CASSESTYTYF.

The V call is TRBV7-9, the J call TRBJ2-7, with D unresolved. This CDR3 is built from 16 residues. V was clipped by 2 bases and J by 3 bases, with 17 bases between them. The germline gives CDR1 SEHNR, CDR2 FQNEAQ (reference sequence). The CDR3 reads CASSLLGRSDGYEQYF. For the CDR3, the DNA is TGTGCCAGCAGCTTATTAGGCAGGTCGGACGGCTACGAGCAGTACTTC. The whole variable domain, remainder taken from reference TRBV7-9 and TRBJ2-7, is DTGVSQNPRHKITKRGQNVTFRCDPISEHNRLYWYRQTLGQGPEFLTYFQNEAQLEKSRLLSDRFSAERPKGSFSTLEIQRTEQGDSAMYLCASSLLGRSDGYEQYFGPGTRLTVT.

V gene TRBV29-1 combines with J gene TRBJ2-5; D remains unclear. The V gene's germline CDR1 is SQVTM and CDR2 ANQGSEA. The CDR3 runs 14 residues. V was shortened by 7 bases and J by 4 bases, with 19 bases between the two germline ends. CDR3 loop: CSASSFGQVETQYF. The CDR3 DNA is TGCAGCGCCAGCAGTTTCGGGCAGGTAGAGACCCAGTACTTC.

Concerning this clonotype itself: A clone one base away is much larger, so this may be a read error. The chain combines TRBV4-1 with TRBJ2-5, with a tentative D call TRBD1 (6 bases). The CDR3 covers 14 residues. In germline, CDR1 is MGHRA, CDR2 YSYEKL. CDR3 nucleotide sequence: TGTGCCAGCAGCCGGACAGCGTACCAAGAGACCCAGTACTTC. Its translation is CASSRTAYQETQYF.

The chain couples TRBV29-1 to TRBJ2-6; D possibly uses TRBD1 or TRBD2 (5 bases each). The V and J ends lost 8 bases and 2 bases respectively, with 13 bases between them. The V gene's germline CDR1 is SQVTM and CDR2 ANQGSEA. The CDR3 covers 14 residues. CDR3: CSQDEGTGANVLTF. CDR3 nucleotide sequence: TGCAGCCAAGATGAGGGGACTGGGGCCAACGTCCTGACTTTC.

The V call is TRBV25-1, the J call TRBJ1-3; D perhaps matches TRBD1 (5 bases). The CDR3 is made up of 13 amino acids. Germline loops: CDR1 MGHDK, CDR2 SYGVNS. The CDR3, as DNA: TGTGCTAGGGTAGGGGACTCTGGAAACACCATATATTTT. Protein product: CARVGDSGNTIYF.

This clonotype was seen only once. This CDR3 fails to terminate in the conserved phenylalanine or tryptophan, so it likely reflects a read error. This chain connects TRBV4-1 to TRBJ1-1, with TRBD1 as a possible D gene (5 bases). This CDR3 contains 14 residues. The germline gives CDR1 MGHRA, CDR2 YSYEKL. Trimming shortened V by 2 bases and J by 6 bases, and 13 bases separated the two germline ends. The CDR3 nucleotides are TGCGCCAGCAGCCAATACGGAGGGGAGCCTGAAGCTTTCCTT. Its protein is CASSQYGGEPEAFL.

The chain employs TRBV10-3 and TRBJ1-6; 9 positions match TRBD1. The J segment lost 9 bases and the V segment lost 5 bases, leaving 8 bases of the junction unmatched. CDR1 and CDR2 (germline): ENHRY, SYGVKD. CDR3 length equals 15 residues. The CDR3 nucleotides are TGTGCCATCAGTCTATCGGGACAGGGCCGTTCACCCCTCCACTTT. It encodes CAISLSGQGRSPLHF.

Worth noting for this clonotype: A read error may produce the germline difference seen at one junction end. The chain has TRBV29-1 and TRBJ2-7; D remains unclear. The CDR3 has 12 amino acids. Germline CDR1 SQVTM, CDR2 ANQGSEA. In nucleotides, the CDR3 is TGTGCCTGGAGTGGGCAGACCTACGAGCAGTACTTC. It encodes CAWSGQTYEQYF.

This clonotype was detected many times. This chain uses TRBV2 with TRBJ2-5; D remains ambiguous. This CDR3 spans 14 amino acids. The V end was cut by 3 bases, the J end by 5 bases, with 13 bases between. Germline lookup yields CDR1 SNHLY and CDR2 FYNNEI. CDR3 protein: CASSDYPTVETQYF. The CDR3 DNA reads TGTGCCAGCAGTGACTACCCTACTGTGGAGACCCAGTACTTC.

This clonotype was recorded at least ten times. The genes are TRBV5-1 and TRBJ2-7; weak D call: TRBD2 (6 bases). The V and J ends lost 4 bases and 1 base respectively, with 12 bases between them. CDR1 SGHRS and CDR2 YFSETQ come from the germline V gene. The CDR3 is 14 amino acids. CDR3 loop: CASSPLLASYEQYF. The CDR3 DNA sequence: TGCGCCAGCAGCCCCCTCCTAGCGTCCTACGAGCAGTACTTC.

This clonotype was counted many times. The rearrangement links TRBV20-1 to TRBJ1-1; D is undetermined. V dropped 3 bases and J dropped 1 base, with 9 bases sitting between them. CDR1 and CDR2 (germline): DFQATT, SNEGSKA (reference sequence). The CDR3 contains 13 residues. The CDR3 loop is CSARRHENTEAFF. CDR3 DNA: TGCAGTGCTAGGAGGCACGAGAACACTGAAGCTTTCTTT.

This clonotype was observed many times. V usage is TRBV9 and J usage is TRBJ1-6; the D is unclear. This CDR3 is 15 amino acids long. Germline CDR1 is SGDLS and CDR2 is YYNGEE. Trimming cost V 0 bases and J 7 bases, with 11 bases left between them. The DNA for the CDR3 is TGTGCCAGCAGCGTAGACCCAACTCAGAATTCACCCCTCCACTTT. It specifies CASSVDPTQNSPLHF.

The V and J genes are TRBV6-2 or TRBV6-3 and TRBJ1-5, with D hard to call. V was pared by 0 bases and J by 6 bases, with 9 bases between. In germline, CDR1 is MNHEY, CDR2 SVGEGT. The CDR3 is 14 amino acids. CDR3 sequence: CASSYSSRIQPQHF. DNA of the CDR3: TGTGCCAGCAGTTACTCATCACGGATTCAGCCCCAGCATTTT.

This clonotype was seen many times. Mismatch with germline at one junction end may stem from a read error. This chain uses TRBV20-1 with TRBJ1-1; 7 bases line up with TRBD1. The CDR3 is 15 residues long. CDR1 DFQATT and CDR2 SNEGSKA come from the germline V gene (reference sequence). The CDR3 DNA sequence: TGCAGTGCGAGAGGTGGCAGGGGGTTAGACACTGAAGCTTTCTTT. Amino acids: CSARGGRGLDTEAFF.

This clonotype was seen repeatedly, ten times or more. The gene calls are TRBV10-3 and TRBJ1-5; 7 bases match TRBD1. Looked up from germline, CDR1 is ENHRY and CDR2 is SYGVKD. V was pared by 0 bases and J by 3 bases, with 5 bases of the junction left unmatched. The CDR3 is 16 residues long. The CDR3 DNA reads TGTGCCATCAGTGAGTCAGGGGGCCCAGACAATCAGCCCCAGCATTTT. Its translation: CAISESGGPDNQPQHF.

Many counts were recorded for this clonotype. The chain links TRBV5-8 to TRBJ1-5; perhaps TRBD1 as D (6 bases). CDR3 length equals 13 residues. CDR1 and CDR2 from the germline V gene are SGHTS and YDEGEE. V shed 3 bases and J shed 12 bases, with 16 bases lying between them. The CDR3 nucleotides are TGTGCCAGCAGCTCGAATGGGGGGGCAGACCAGCATTTT. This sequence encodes CASSSNGGADQHF.

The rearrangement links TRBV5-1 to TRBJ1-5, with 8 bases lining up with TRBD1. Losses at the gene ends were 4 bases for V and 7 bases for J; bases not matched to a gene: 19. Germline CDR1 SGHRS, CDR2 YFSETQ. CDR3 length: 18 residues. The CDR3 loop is CASSQDLRGQGARQPQHF. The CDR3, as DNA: TGCGCCAGCAGCCAAGATTTGAGAGGGCAGGGGGCAAGGCAGCCCCAGCATTTT.

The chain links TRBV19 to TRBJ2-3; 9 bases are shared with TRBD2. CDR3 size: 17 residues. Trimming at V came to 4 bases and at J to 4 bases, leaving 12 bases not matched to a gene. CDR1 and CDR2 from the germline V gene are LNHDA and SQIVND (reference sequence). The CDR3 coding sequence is TGTGCCAGTAGTAGGCTGGAAGCGGGGGGAGGAGCAGATACGCAGTATTTT. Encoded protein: CASSRLEAGGGADTQYF.

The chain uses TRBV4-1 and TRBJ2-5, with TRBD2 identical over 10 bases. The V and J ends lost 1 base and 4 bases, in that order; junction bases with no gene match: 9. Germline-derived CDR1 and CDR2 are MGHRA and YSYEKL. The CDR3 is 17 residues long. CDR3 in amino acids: CASSQVLLAGEAETQYF. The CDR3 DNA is TGCGCCAGCAGCCAAGTTTTGCTAGCGGGAGAGGCAGAGACCCAGTACTTC.

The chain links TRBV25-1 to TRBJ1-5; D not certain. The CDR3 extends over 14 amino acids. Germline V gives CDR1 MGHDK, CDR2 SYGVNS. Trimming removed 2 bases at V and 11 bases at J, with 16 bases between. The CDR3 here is CASSERLGEETQHF. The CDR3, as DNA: TGTGCCAGCAGTGAACGGCTCGGCGAAGAGACCCAGCATTTT.

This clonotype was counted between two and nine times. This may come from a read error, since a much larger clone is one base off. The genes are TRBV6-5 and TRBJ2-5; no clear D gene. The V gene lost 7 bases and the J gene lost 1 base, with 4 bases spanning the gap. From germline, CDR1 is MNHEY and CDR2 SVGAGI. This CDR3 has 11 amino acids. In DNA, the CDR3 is TGTGCCAGCACACGCCAAGAGACCCAGTACTTC. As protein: CASTRQETQYF.

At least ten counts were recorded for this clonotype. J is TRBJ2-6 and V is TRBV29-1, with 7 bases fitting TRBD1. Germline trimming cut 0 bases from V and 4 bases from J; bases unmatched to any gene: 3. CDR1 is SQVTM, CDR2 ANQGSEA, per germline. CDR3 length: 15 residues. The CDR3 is CSVEDPQGGANVLTF. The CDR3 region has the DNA TGCAGCGTTGAAGATCCACAGGGGGGGGCCAACGTCCTGACTTTC. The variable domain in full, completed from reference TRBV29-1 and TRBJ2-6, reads SAVISQKPSRDICQRGTSLTIQCQVDSQVTMMFWYRQQPGQSLTLIATANQGSEATYESGFVIDKFPISRPNLTFSTLTVSNMSPEDSSIYLCSVEDPQGGANVLTFGAGSRLTVL.

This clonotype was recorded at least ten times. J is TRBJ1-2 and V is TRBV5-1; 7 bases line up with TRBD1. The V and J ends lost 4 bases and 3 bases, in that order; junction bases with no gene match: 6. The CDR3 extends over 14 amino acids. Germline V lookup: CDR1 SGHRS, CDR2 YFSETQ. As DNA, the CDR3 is TGCGCCAGCAGCCTTTGGGACAGCTACTATGGCTACACCTTC. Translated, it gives CASSLWDSYYGYTF.

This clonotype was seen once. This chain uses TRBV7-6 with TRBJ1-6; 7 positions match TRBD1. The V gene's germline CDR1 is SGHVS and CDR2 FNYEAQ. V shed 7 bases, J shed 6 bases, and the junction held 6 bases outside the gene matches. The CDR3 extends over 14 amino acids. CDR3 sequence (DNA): TGTGCCAGCACTCTAGGGGGCGGTAATTCACCCCTCCACTTT. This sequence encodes CASTLGGGNSPLHF.

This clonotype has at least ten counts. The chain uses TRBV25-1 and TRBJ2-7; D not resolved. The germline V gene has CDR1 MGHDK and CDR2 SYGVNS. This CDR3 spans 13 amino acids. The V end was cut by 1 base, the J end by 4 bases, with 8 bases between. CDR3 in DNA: TGTGCCAGCAGTGAATGGTTGGGATACGAGCAGTACTTC. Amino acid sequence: CASSEWLGYEQYF.

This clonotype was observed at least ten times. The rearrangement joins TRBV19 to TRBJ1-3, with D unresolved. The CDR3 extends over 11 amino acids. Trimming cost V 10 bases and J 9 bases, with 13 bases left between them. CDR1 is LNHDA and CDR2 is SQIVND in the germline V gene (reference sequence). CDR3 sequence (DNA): TGTGCCACCCGGTGGGGAGGCACCATATATTTT. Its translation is CATRWGGTIYF.

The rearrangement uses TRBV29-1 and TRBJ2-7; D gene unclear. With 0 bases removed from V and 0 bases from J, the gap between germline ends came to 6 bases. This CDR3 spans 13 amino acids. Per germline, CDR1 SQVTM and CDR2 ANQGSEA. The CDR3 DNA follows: TGCAGCGTTGAAGACAGGTACTCCTACGAGCAGTACTTC. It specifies CSVEDRYSYEQYF.

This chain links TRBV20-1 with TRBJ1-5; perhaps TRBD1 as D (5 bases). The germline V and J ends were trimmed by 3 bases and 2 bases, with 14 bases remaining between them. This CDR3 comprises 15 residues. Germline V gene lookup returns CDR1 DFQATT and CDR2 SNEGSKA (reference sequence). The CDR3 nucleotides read TGCAGTGCTAGGGATGGTGTGGGACGCAATCAGCCCCAGCATTTT. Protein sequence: CSARDGVGRNQPQHF.

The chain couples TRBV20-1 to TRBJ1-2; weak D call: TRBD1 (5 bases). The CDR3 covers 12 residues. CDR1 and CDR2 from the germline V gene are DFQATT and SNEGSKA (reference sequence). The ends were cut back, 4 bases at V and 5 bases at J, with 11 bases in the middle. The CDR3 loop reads CSAIAGNYGYTF. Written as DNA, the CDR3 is TGCAGTGCTATCGCAGGGAATTATGGCTACACCTTC.